This TCR beta chain was sequenced in a study of blood T cells in healthy people across ages. General observations from the study: Older individuals had lower TCR beta diversity per million T cells (the decline was roughly linear). Naive T cell percentage showed a strong correlation with the diversity of TCR beta.

Using a J-beta primer mix together with a sample-barcoded 5' primer, a second PCR was run for about 6 to 12 cycles. Every molecule of cDNA carried a tag from a template-switch adaptor with 12 random nucleotides. TCRdb re-analysed the 5' RACE reads in MiXCR, keeping a single row per CDR3 protein. The sample records roughly 1.5 million distinct CDR3 sequences, roughly 43% being singletons. Total RNA amounts of at least 5 micrograms were extracted per sample. The V and J ends lost 0 bases and 3 bases respectively, with 12 bases between them. Germline CDR1 reads SGHVS; CDR2 reads FNYEAQ. This CDR3 is built from 16 residues. This clonotype was seen only a few times. As yet, its antigen is unknown.

The V gene is TRBV7-6, the J gene TRBJ1-5; no definite D call. The material sequenced was blood. This sequence originates from a woman under 30 in good health. This CDR3 reads CASSLAATQNNQPQHF. CDR3 DNA: TGTGCCAGCAGCTTAGCAGCGACCCAAAACAATCAGCCCCAGCATTTT. The full variable domain, with the rest looked up from reference TRBV7-6 and TRBJ1-5, is GAGVSQSPRYKVTKRGQDVALRCDPISGHVSLYWYRQALGQGPEFLTYFNYEAQQDKSGLPNDRFSAERPEGSISTLTIQRTEQRDSAMYRCASSLAATQNNQPQHFGDGTRLSIL.